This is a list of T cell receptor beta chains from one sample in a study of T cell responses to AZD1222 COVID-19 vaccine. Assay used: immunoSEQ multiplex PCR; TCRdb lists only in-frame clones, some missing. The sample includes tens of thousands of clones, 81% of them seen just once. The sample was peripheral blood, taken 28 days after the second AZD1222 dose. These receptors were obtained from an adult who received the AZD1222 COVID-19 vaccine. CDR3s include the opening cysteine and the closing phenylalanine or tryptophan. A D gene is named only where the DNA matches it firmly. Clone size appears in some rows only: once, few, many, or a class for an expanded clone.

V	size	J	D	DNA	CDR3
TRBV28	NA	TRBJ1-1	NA	TGTGCCAGCAGCTACGGGGGAAACCGTAACACTGAAGCTTTCTTT	CASSYGGNRNTEAFF
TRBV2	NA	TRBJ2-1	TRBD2	TGTGCCAGCAGCCGCAGCGGGAGTTCCTACAATGAGCAGTTCTTC	CASSRSGSSYNEQFF
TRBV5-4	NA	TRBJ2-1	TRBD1	TGTGCCAGCAGTCTCCCAGGGACAGGGGGTCAAAATGAGCAGTTCTTC	CASSLPGTGGQNEQFF
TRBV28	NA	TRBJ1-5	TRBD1	TGTGCCAGCAGTCCAACCAAGGCACAGGGGAGACTCCAGCCCCAGCATTTT	CASSPTKAQGRLQPQHF
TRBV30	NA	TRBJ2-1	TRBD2	TGTGCCTGGTCGAACCTGGGACTAGCCGATAATGAGCAGTTCTTC	CAWSNLGLADNEQFF
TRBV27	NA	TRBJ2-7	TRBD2	TGTGCCAGCAGCCCTGGGTGGGCAGGGAGGGAGTACGAGCAGTACTTC	CASSPGWAGREYEQYF
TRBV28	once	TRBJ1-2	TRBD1	TGTGCCAGCAGTTTACTGACAGGGAGGGACTATGGCTACACCTTC	CASSLLTGRDYGYTF
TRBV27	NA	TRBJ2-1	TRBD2	TGTGCCAGCAGTTTAAGTGGCGGGAGTTTGGATGAGCAGTTCTTC	CASSLSGGSLDEQFF
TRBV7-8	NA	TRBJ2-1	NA	TGTGCCAGCAGCTTAGACAGGCAAGCCGGCAATGAGCAGTTCTTC	CASSLDRQAGNEQFF
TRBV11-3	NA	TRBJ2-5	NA	TGTGCCAGCAGCTTGGCCAGGGGCGAGACCCAGTACTTC	CASSLARGETQYF
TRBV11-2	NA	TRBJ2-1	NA	TGTGCCAGCAGCTTCGTTGTGCATGAGCAGTTCTTC	CASSFVVHEQFF
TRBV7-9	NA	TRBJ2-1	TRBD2	TGTGCCAGCAGCTTAACTAGCGGGAAGACAAATGAGCAGTTCTTC	CASSLTSGKTNEQFF
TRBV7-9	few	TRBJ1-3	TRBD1	TGTGCCAGCAGCCCCCTACAGGGGGCTGGAAACACCATATATTTT	CASSPLQGAGNTIYF
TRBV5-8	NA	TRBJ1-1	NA	TGTGCCAGCAGCTGGGAGGCGGCTAACACTGAAGCTTTCTTT	CASSWEAANTEAFF
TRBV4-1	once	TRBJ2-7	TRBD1	TGCGCCAGCAGCCAACCTTCGACAGGGATCTACGAGCAGTACTTC	CASSQPSTGIYEQYF
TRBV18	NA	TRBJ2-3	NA	TGTGCCAGCTCACCAGAAGTCGGGAGTGCAGATACGCAGTATTTT	CASSPEVGSADTQYF
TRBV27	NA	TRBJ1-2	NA	TGTGCCAGCAGTTTAGAGGCCGGCACTAACTATGGCTACACCTTC	CASSLEAGTNYGYTF
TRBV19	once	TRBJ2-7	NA	TGTGCCAGTAGTATTCGGCGGGACTCCTACGAGCAGTACTTC	CASSIRRDSYEQYF
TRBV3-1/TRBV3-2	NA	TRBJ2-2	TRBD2	TGTGCCAGCAGCCGGGGACTAGCGGGAGGCGGGTCAGCCGGGGAGCTGTTTTTT	CASSRGLAGGGSAGELFF
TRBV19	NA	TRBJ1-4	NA	TGTGCCAGTGCCTATACAACTAATGAAAAACTGTTTTTT	CASAYTTNEKLFF
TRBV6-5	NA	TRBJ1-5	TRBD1	TGTGCCAGCAGAACATTACGGACAGGAGGTCAGCCCCAGCATTTT	CASRTLRTGGQPQHF
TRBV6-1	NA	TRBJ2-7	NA	TGTGCCAGCAGTGACGGACCGGACAGATACGAGCAGTACTTC	CASSDGPDRYEQYF
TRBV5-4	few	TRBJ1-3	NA	TGTGCCAGCAGCACCGAGATAGGACGCTCTGGAAACACCATATATTTT	CASSTEIGRSGNTIYF
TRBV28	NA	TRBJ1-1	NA	TGTGCCAGCAGTTTGGTAGGACAGCTAAAAAACACTGAAGCTTTCTTT	CASSLVGQLKNTEAFF
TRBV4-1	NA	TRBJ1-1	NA	TGCGCCAGCAGCCAAGAGGCTAGCGGGGGTTTGGGGAACACTGAAGCTTTCTTT	CASSQEASGGLGNTEAFF
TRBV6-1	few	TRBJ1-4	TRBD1	TGTGCCAGCAGTGAAGTAGGGGGCGGGAGACTGTTTTTT	CASSEVGGGRLFF
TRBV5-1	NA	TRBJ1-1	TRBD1	TGCGCCAGCAGACGGGACAGGGATGAAGCTTTCTTT	CASRRDRDEAFF
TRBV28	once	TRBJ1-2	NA	TGTGCCAGCAGTGTATCCCTCTCCGCAGGGGACTCTAACTATGGCTACACCTTC	CASSVSLSAGDSNYGYTF
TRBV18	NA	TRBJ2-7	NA	TGTGCCAGCTCACCACCAGGGGGTGACGAGCAGTACTTC	CASSPPGGDEQYF
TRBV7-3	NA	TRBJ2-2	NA	TGTGCCAGCAGCTTAGACGGGAACACCGGGGAGCTGTTTTTT	CASSLDGNTGELFF
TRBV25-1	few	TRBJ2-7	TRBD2	TGTGCCAGCAGTCAAAAGGGGCTAGCGGGATACTACGAGCAGTACTTC	CASSQKGLAGYYEQYF
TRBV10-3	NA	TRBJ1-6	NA	TGTGCCATCAGTCGGGACCGACTTGTGAATTCACCCCTCCACTTT	CAISRDRLVNSPLHF
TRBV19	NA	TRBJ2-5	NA	TGTGCCAGTGGTGGGAGGGGACAGCGGCCGTCTAGGCTAGAGGAGACCCAGTACTTC	CASGGRGQRPSRLEETQYF
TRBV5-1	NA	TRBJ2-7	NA	TGCGCCAGCAGCCCCCGAGGACAGACTACCTACGAGCAGTACTTC	CASSPRGQTTYEQYF
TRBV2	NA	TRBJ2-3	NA	TGTGCCAGCAGTGAGCAGGGGAGGAATTCAGATACGCAGTATTTT	CASSEQGRNSDTQYF
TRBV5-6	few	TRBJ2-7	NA	TGTGCCAGCAGCACCTATTACGAGCAGTACTTC	CASSTYYEQYF
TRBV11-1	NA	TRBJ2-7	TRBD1	TGTGCCAGCAGCGAGGGGGCTGGACAGGGGGCGCGCGAGCAGTACTTC	CASSEGAGQGAREQYF
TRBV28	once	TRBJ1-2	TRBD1	TGTGCCAGCAGTCTCGGACAGGGCTTATCTAACTATGGCTACACCTTC	CASSLGQGLSNYGYTF
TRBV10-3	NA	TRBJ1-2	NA	TGTGCCATCAGCCCCACCCAGCTTAACTATGGCTACACCTTC	CAISPTQLNYGYTF
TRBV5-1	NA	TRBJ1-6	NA	TGCGCCAGCAGCTCGGAAGGGGAAATCAGAGGGAATTCACCCCTCCACTTT	CASSSEGEIRGNSPLHF
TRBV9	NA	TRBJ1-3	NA	TGTGCCAGCAGCGACAACAGGGCCGAGGGTGGAAACACCATATATTTT	CASSDNRAEGGNTIYF
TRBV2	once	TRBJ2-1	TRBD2	TGTGCCAGCAAAGCGGGAGTAGTTACGCATGAGCAGTTCTTC	CASKAGVVTHEQFF
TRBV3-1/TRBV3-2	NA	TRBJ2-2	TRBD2	TGTGCCAGCAGCCCCGGGACTAGCGGGAGGAAGGGGGAGCTGTTTTTT	CASSPGTSGRKGELFF
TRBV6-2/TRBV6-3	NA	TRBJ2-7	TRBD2	TGTGCCAGCAGTTCCTACTTGGGACTAGCGGGGGGATCCTACGAGCAGTACTTC	CASSSYLGLAGGSYEQYF
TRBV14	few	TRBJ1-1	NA	TGTGCCAGCAGCCTAACGGCAGGCACTGAAGCTTTCTTT	CASSLTAGTEAFF
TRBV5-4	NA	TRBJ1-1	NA	TGTGCCAGCAGCTCGTTCTGGGGGACTGAAGCTTTCTTT	CASSSFWGTEAFF
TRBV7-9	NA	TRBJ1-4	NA	TGTGCCAGCAGCTATGGTGGTACTCCACTGTTTTTT	CASSYGGTPLFF
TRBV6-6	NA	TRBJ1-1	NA	TGTGCGTCAGCCCGAGCGAACACTGAAGCTTTCTTT	CASARANTEAFF
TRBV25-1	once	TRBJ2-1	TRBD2	TGTGCCAGCAGTGTCACTAGCGGCTCCTACAATGAGCAGTTCTTC	CASSVTSGSYNEQFF
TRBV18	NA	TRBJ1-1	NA	TGTGCCAGCTCAGCAGACGGGATGAACACTGAAGCTTTCTTT	CASSADGMNTEAFF
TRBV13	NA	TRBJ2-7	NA	TGTGCCAGCAGCCTCCAGGGGGAGGGCTCCTACGAGCAGTACTTC	CASSLQGEGSYEQYF
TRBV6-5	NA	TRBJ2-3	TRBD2	TGTGCCAGCAGTCCAACTAGCGGGAAAACAGATACGCAGTATTTT	CASSPTSGKTDTQYF
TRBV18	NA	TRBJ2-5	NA	TGTGCCAGCTCACCGGAACCACCCGGGAGAAAGGAAGAGACCCAGTACTTC	CASSPEPPGRKEETQYF
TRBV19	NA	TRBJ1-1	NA	TGTGCCAGTAGTTACACAGCTAACACTGAAGCTTTCTTT	CASSYTANTEAFF